The 15 T cell receptor beta chains below were found in one sample sequenced in a study of cytomegalovirus exposure and HLA in healthy donors. TCRdb's table, derived via immunoSEQ multiplex PCR, lists solely in-frame clones and lacks some. The data contain roughly 250,000 clones, around 90% of them seen just once; the ten biggest clones take up more than 0.35%. The sequenced sample consisted of PBMCs. These receptor sequences come from a woman between 18 and 30 years old in good health and CMV-seronegative.

This chain links TRBV30 with TRBJ1-4; tentatively, D is TRBD1 (5 bases). The CDR3 is 13 residues long. Looked up from germline, CDR1 is GTSNPN and CDR2 is SVGIG (reference sequence). Trimming removed 7 bases from V and 4 bases from J, with 13 bases in between. This CDR3 is CASKGQGNEKLFF. DNA for the CDR3: TGTGCCTCAAAGGGGCAGGGTAATGAAAAACTGTTTTTT.

This chain uses TRBV9 with TRBJ2-2, with 7 bases that match TRBD1. Germline loops: CDR1 SGDLS, CDR2 YYNGEE. The CDR3 sequence is 17 residues long. With V trimmed by 0 bases and J by 0 bases, 5 bases remained unmatched. The CDR3 here is CASSVVPGTANTGELFF. The CDR3, as DNA: TGTGCCAGCAGCGTAGTCCCCGGGACAGCGAACACCGGGGAGCTGTTTTTT.

The genes are TRBV9 and TRBJ2-2, with 9 bases fitting TRBD2. CDR3 length: 19 residues. Germline V gene data show CDR1 as SGDLS and CDR2 as YYNGEE. Losses at the gene ends were 0 bases for V and 4 bases for J; bases not matched to a gene: 13. The CDR3 here is CASSVGSSGGIRGTGELFF. Written as DNA, the CDR3 is TGTGCCAGCAGCGTAGGATCCAGCGGGGGGATTAGGGGCACCGGGGAGCTGTTTTTT.

The genes are TRBV4-3 and TRBJ2-7; D may be TRBD1 (5 bases). With 1 base removed from V and 2 bases from J, the gap between germline ends came to 9 bases. The CDR3 contains 14 residues. Germline V CDR1 and CDR2: LGHNA, YSLEER. The CDR3 nucleotides read TGCGCCAGCAGCCAAGGTCTCAGGGCCTACGAGCAGTACTTC. Amino acids: CASSQGLRAYEQYF.

The genes are TRBV29-1 and TRBJ2-7; maybe TRBD1 (6 bases). The V and J ends lost 6 bases and 2 bases respectively, with 14 bases between them. CDR1 is SQVTM, CDR2 ANQGSEA, per germline. The CDR3 extends over 13 amino acids. The CDR3 coding sequence is TGCAGCGTGGAACACAGGGATACCTACGAGCAGTACTTC. This translates into CSVEHRDTYEQYF.

The J gene is TRBJ2-3, the V gene TRBV7-6, with a tentative D call TRBD2 (5 bases). This CDR3 is built from 14 residues. Germline V gene sequence: CDR1 SGHVS, CDR2 FNYEAQ. Trimming removed 2 bases from V and 5 bases from J, with 11 bases in between. CDR3 DNA sequence: TGTGCCAGCAGCTTATACGGGAAAGGAGATACGCAGTATTTT. It is translated as CASSLYGKGDTQYF.

The chain combines TRBV7-8 with TRBJ1-1; D possibly corresponds to TRBD1 (5 bases). Deletions cut 4 bases from V and 7 bases from J, with 19 bases between. The CDR3 has 15 amino acids. CDR1 SGHVS and CDR2 FQNEAQ come from the germline V gene. The CDR3 DNA follows: TGTGCCAGCAGCTCAATATCTGGACACGGCTATGAAGCTTTCTTT. As protein: CASSSISGHGYEAFF.

This clone was seen a single time. The genes are TRBV19 and TRBJ2-7, with 7 positions matching TRBD1. V dropped 5 bases and J dropped 1; count of bases not matched to a gene: 8. The length of the CDR3 is 15 residues. Germline loops: CDR1 LNHDA, CDR2 SQIVND (reference sequence). The chain's CDR3 is CASSPQTGFSYEQYF. CDR3 DNA: TGTGCCAGTAGTCCTCAGACAGGGTTTTCCTACGAGCAGTACTTC.

The rearrangement joins TRBV11-2 to TRBJ1-3; D gene uncertain. Germline CDR1 is SGHAT and CDR2 is FQNNGV. V lost 3 bases, J lost 0 bases, and 9 bases lay in between. The CDR3 length is 15 residues. In DNA, the CDR3 is TGTGCCAGCAGCTTGGAGCCCTACTCTGGAAACACCATATATTTT. Translated: CASSLEPYSGNTIYF.

This chain connects TRBV29-1 to TRBJ1-1; tentative D call: TRBD1 (5 bases). This CDR3 is 11 amino acids long. V was clipped by 6 bases and J by 6 bases, with 11 bases between them. CDR1 SQVTM and CDR2 ANQGSEA come from the germline V gene. The CDR3 protein is CSVGGWPEAFF. The CDR3 nucleotides are TGCAGCGTCGGGGGGTGGCCTGAAGCTTTCTTT. The full variable domain, completed using reference TRBV29-1 and TRBJ1-1, is SAVISQKPSRDICQRGTSLTIQCQVDSQVTMMFWYRQQPGQSLTLIATANQGSEATYESGFVIDKFPISRPNLTFSTLTVSNMSPEDSSIYLCSVGGWPEAFFGQGTRLTVV.

J is TRBJ2-7 and V is TRBV27, with 11 bases that match TRBD1. Germline V lookup: CDR1 MNHEY, CDR2 SMNVEV (reference sequence). The CDR3 has 15 amino acids. V shed 7 bases and J 3 bases; nucleotides not matched to a gene: 8. CDR3 sequence reads: CASTPGQGAGYEQYF. The CDR3 DNA follows: TGTGCCAGCACCCCTGGACAGGGGGCTGGCTACGAGCAGTACTTC.

This chain links TRBV19 with TRBJ1-2, with 7 positions matching TRBD1. The CDR3 contains 11 residues. Germline trimming cut 11 bases from V and 8 bases from J; bases unmatched to any gene: 8. CDR1 LNHDA and CDR2 SQIVND come from the germline V gene (reference sequence). In DNA, the CDR3 is TGTGCCGCTAGACAGGGTGGAGGCTACACCTTC. It encodes CAARQGGGYTF.

The chain links TRBV5-4 to TRBJ2-3, with 12 bases identical to TRBD2. The germline gives CDR1 SGHNT, CDR2 YYREEE (reference sequence). Trimming cost V 4 bases and J 0 bases; bases outside gene matches: 9. This CDR3 comprises 18 residues. The CDR3: CASSLWTSGVSSTDTQYF. The CDR3 bases are TGTGCCAGCAGCCTCTGGACTAGCGGGGTCTCTAGCACAGATACGCAGTATTTT.

The chain has TRBV28 and TRBJ2-5; 8 bases line up with TRBD2. This CDR3 comprises 14 residues. Trimming at V came to 8 bases and at J to 3 bases, leaving 8 bases not matched to a gene. CDR1 is MDHEN, CDR2 SYDVKM, per germline. CDR3 residues: CASVGGGREETQYF. In DNA form, the CDR3 reads TGTGCCAGCGTGGGCGGGGGGCGTGAAGAGACCCAGTACTTC.

V usage is TRBV9 and J usage is TRBJ1-1; TRBD1 is a possible D gene (6 bases). V lost 5 bases to trimming and J lost 0 bases, with 11 bases between them. Looked up from germline, CDR1 is SGDLS and CDR2 is YYNGEE. The CDR3 totals 14 residues. CDR3 sequence (DNA): TGTGCCAGCAGTTGGACAGACATGAACACTGAAGCTTTCTTT. The encoded protein is CASSWTDMNTEAFF.